A single sample gave rise to the 20 T cell receptor beta chains below, sequenced in a study of cytomegalovirus exposure and HLA in healthy donors. A multiplex PCR was run with 60 Vbeta primers and 13 Jbeta primers. Sequencing was performed with immunoSEQ multiplex PCR; in TCRdb, only in-frame clones are kept and a portion is missing. This table holds about 150,000 clones, over 75% found once. Sequencing was done on a sample of PBMCs. The source is a woman in her fifties or sixties in good health and CMV-seropositive.

This clone was found a few times. The chain has TRBV11-3 and TRBJ2-1, with TRBD2 matching 10 bases. The germline V gene encodes CDR1 SGHNT and CDR2 YENEEA. This CDR3 contains 15 residues. The V segment lost 7 bases and the J segment 14 bases; nucleotides outside the gene matches: 17. The CDR3 bases are TGTGCCAGCATCTGGACTAGCGGTGCCTTTACCAGGGAGTTCTTC. Its protein is CASIWTSGAFTREFF.

This chain joins TRBV11-2 and TRBJ2-5, with 10 nucleotides matching TRBD1. V gave up 6 bases and J gave up 4 bases; unmatched junction bases: 14. The CDR3 sequence is 17 residues long. In germline, CDR1 is SGHAT, CDR2 FQNNGV. The CDR3 nucleotides are TGTGCCAGCAGGCACAAAGTCTGGGACAGGGGAGGAGAGACCCAGTACTTC. Protein: CASRHKVWDRGGETQYF.

This clone has only a few counts. The chain joins TRBV19 to TRBJ2-3, with D tentatively TRBD1 (5 bases). Per germline, CDR1 LNHDA and CDR2 SQIVND (reference sequence). Trimming shortened V by 2 bases and J by 2 bases, and 11 bases separated the two germline ends. The CDR3 runs to 15 residues. The CDR3 coding sequence is TGTGCCAGTAGTATACAGGGAAAAATCACAGATACGCAGTATTTT. This sequence encodes CASSIQGKITDTQYF.

In DNA, the CDR3 is TGTGCCATCCGTCAGGGCGGGACCGATACCGGGGAGCTGTTTTTT. It yields the protein CAIRQGGTDTGELFF. The chain carries TRBV10-3 and TRBJ2-2; possible D gene TRBD2, 6 bases. The CDR3 is made up of 15 amino acids. Trimming shortened V by 8 bases and J by 5 bases, and 18 bases separated the two germline ends. Germline assignment: CDR1 ENHRY and CDR2 SYGVKD.

J is TRBJ1-1 and V is TRBV27, with TRBD1 matching 7 bases. This CDR3 comprises 15 residues. Germline V gives CDR1 MNHEY, CDR2 SMNVEV (reference sequence). V lost 5 bases, J lost 0 bases, and 6 bases stayed unmatched. The CDR3 DNA sequence: TGTGCCAGCAGTCAAGGGACAGACATGAACACTGAAGCTTTCTTT. Residues: CASSQGTDMNTEAFF.

This clone showed up just once. The chain links TRBV14 to TRBJ1-3, with TRBD1 matching 8 bases. The germline gives CDR1 SGHDN, CDR2 FVKESK. V dropped 4 bases and J dropped 1; count of bases not matched to a gene: 3. The CDR3 sequence is 15 residues long. CDR3 residues: CASSRNRGSGNTIYF. Written as DNA, the CDR3 is TGTGCCAGCAGCCGCAACAGGGGGTCTGGAAACACCATATATTTT.

The V gene is TRBV28, the J gene TRBJ2-7; 8 bases align to TRBD1. Germline values: CDR1 MDHEN, CDR2 SYDVKM. The CDR3 spans 14 residues. The V and J ends lost 6 bases and 2 bases, in that order; junction bases with no gene match: 6. The DNA for the CDR3 is TGTGCCAGCAGCCGACAGGGGAAACCCTACGAGCAGTACTTC. It translates to CASSRQGKPYEQYF.

The J gene is TRBJ2-5, the V gene TRBV7-2; TRBD1 agrees at 9 bases. The assigned J gene may be wrong: the sequence end matches TRBJ2-7 better. Germline CDR1 SGHTA, CDR2 FQGNSA. This CDR3 is 15 amino acids long. The CDR3 nucleotides are TGTGCCAGCAGCCGGGACAGGGTAGGCTCCTACGAGCAGTACTTC. It specifies CASSRDRVGSYEQYF.

This clone has a single count. This chain links TRBV9 with TRBJ2-1; 7 bases are shared with TRBD2. The V and J ends lost 0 bases and 4 bases, in that order; junction bases with no gene match: 4. The CDR3 runs to 15 residues. Per germline, CDR1 SGDLS and CDR2 YYNGEE. For the CDR3, the DNA is TGTGCCAGCAGCGTAGGGGCTAGCGGATACAATGAGCAGTTCTTC. This encodes CASSVGASGYNEQFF.

J is TRBJ2-7 and V is TRBV19; D perhaps matches TRBD1 (6 bases). The CDR3 sequence is 15 residues long. Germline loops: CDR1 LNHDA, CDR2 SQIVND (reference sequence). Trimming cost V 2 bases and J 6 bases, with 17 bases left between them. The CDR3 bases are TGTGCCAGTAGTATAAAGGCAGGGGCTGTTGGCGAGCAGTACTTC. Translated: CASSIKAGAVGEQYF.

V is TRBV9 and J is TRBJ2-4, with 10 bases matching TRBD1. From germline, CDR1 is SGDLS and CDR2 YYNGEE. There are 19 residues in the CDR3. The V gene end was trimmed by 3 bases and the J gene end by 0 bases; junction bases not matched to a gene: 12. As DNA, the CDR3 is TGTGCCAGCAGCGCGCGGACAGGGGGAGGAATAGAAGCCAAAAACATTCAGTACTTC. Its protein is CASSARTGGGIEAKNIQYF.

This clone was counted only a few times. CDR3 sequence (DNA): TGTGCCAGCAGCTTAGTAATAGGGACACTCTTGGGTTCACCCCTCCACTTT. Translating it yields CASSLVIGTLLGSPLHF. V and J are TRBV7-2 and TRBJ1-6, with a weak D call TRBD1 (6 bases). Trimming left V 1 base short and J 9 bases short, with 19 bases between. The CDR3 covers 17 residues. Looked up from germline, CDR1 is SGHTA and CDR2 is FQGNSA.

This chain connects TRBV28 to TRBJ1-5; D is unclear. Germline V gene sequence: CDR1 MDHEN, CDR2 SYDVKM. There are 15 residues in the CDR3. Trimming shortened V by 6 bases and J by 0 bases, and 12 bases separated the two germline ends. In DNA, the CDR3 is TGTGCCAGCAGCACCCAGGCTTATAGCAATCAGCCCCAGCATTTT. Protein product: CASSTQAYSNQPQHF.

The V gene is TRBV6-1, the J gene TRBJ2-7; D is perhaps TRBD2 (6 bases). Germline CDR1 is MNHNS and CDR2 is SASEGT. The CDR3 runs to 14 residues. The DNA of the CDR3 is TGTGCAGCGGGTGAGACTACCACCCCCTACGAGCAGTACTTC. It translates to CAAGETTTPYEQYF.

J is TRBJ1-6 and V is TRBV18; tentatively, D is TRBD1 (6 bases). The germline V gene encodes CDR1 KGHSH and CDR2 LQKENI. This CDR3 spans 16 amino acids. The V gene lost 1 base and the J gene lost 5 bases, with 12 bases spanning the gap. The CDR3 bases are TGTGCCAGCTCACCACTGGGCAGGGGCAATAATTCACCCCTCCACTTT. Translation gives CASSPLGRGNNSPLHF.

CDR3 in DNA: TGTGCCAGCAGTCCCCTAGCGGCCCCCTACGAGCAGTACTTC. Translation gives CASSPLAAPYEQYF. The chain has TRBV27 and TRBJ2-7; 7 positions match TRBD2. V shed 5 bases and J 2 bases; nucleotides not matched to a gene: 6. Per the germline V gene, CDR1 is MNHEY and CDR2 is SMNVEV (reference sequence). The CDR3 length is 14 residues.

The chain carries TRBV27 and TRBJ1-6; TRBD1 matches 9 bases. The ends lost 6 bases at V and 9 bases at J; junction bases unmatched: 12. Germline V gene data show CDR1 as MNHEY and CDR2 as SMNVEV (reference sequence). There are 16 residues in the CDR3. The CDR3 region is CASSPGARTGASPLHF. Here the CDR3 DNA reads TGTGCCAGCAGCCCAGGAGCTAGGACAGGGGCTTCACCCCTCCACTTT.

The V gene is TRBV6-1, the J gene TRBJ1-1; 7 bases align to TRBD1. The CDR3 has 14 amino acids. From germline, CDR1 is MNHNS and CDR2 SASEGT. V lost 8 bases and J lost 5; bases outside the gene matches: 11. DNA for the CDR3: TGTGCCAGCGACAGGGAGAGGACCTTGACTGAAGCTTTCTTT. Translated: CASDRERTLTEAFF.

This clone came up a few times. A read error is likely, as this CDR3 ends without the conserved phenylalanine or tryptophan. No DNA is shown, since the ends of the CDR3 on it are uncertain; the CDR3 is the one TCRdb lists. The chain has TRBV6-5 and TRBJ1-2. Germline loops: CDR1 MNHEY, CDR2 SVGAGI. With termini counted, the CDR3 has 10 amino acids. The CDR3 reads CASSSLDGLL.

The chain has TRBV7-9 and TRBJ1-5; the D gene is possibly TRBD1 (5 bases). Germline-derived CDR1 and CDR2 are SEHNR and FQNEAQ (reference sequence). Trimming took off 5 bases at V and 3 bases at J, with 11 bases between the two ends. This CDR3 contains 14 residues. In DNA form, the CDR3 reads TGTGCCAGCAGCGCCGGGACTGACAATCAGCCCCAGCATTTT. Amino acids: CASSAGTDNQPQHF.